This T cell receptor beta chain came from a study of OX40 agonist ivuxolimab in advanced cancers. Overall study results and limits: Clonal expansion was seen in CD4+ and CD8+ blood T cells by week 6 at 0.1 to 3.0 mg/kg. The study found that CD8+ T cells averaged more expanded clones than CD4+.

Using immunoSEQ multiplex PCR, the repertoire was profiled, and TCRdb retains in-frame clones only, with some absent. The sample holds tens of thousands of clones; 86% are singletons and the top ten take about 1.2%. As regards this clone: Its antigen is as yet unknown.

The V and J ends lost 7 bases and 5 bases respectively, with 14 bases between them. The CDR3 runs to 13 residues. In germline, CDR1 is SNHLY, CDR2 FYNNEI. No patient had autoimmune disease or received systemic immunosuppression. Sampling times: baseline, cycle 4 day 1, cycle 7 day 1. The material was CD4+ or CD8+ T cells sorted from blood, obtained in a trial of the OX40 agonist ivuxolimab. The source of this sequence is an adult with an advanced solid tumor such as melanoma, head and neck, liver or kidney cancer. The chain carries TRBV2 and TRBJ1-2, with D tentatively TRBD1 (6 bases). The CDR3: CASTKDSSYGYTF. The CDR3 bases are TGTGCCAGCACCAAGGACAGCAGTTATGGCTACACCTTC. Variable domain in full (rest from reference TRBV2 and TRBJ1-2): EPEVTQTPSHQVTQMGQEVILRCVPISNHLYFYWYRQILGQKVEFLVSFYNNEISEKSEIFDDQFSVERPDGSNFTLKIRSTKLEDSAMYFCASTKDSSYGYTFGSGTRLTVV.